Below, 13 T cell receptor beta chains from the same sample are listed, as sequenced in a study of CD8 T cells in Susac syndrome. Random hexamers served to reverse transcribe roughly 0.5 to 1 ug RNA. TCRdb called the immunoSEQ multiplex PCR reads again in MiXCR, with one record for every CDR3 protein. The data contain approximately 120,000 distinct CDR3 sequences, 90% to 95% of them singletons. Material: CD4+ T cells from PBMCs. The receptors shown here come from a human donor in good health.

CDR3 loop: CASSLVWDRKGEQYF. CDR3 coding DNA: TGTGCCAGCAGCTTAGTCTGGGACAGGAAAGGAGAGCAGTACTTC. The chain uses TRBV7-9 and TRBJ2-7; 8 bases line up with TRBD1. Germline V CDR1 and CDR2: SEHNR, FQNEAQ (reference sequence). The CDR3 has 15 amino acids. V was clipped by 1 base and J by 7 bases; unmatched bases: 9.

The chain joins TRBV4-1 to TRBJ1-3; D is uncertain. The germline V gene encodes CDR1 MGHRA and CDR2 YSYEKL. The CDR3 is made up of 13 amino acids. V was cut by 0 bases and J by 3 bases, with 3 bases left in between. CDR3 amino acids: CASSQEDGNTIYF. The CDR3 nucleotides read TGCGCCAGCAGCCAAGAAGATGGAAACACCATATATTTT.

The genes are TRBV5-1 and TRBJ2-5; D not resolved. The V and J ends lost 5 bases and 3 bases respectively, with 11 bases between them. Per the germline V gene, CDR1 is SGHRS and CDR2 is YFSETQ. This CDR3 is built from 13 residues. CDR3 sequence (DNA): TGCGCCAGCAGGTCGTCACCTGAAGAGACCCAGTACTTC. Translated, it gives CASRSSPEETQYF.

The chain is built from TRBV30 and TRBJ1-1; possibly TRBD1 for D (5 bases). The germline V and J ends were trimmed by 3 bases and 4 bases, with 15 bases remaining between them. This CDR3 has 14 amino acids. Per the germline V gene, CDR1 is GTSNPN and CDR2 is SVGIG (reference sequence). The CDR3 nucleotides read TGTGCCTGGAGCGGACAATGGGGTCGCACTGAAGCTTTCTTT. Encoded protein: CAWSGQWGRTEAFF.

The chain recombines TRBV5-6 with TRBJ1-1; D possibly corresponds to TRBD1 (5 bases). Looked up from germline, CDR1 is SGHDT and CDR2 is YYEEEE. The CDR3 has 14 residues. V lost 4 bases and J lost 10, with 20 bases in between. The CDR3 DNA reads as TGTGCCAGCAGCCCAGGGACGGGGGATAGGGGAGCTTTCTTT. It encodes CASSPGTGDRGAFF.

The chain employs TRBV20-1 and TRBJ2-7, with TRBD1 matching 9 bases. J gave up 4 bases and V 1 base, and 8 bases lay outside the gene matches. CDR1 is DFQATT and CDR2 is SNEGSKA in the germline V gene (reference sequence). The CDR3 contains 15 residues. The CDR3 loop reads CSARAPQGAGYEQYF. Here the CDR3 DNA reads TGCAGTGCTAGAGCCCCACAGGGGGCTGGATACGAGCAGTACTTC.

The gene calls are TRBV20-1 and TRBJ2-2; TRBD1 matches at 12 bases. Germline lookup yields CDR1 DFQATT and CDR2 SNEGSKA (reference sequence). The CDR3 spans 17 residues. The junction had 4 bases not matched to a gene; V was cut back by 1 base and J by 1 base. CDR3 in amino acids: CSARGGQGAWNTGELFF. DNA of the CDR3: TGCAGTGCTAGAGGGGGACAGGGGGCTTGGAACACCGGGGAGCTGTTTTTT.

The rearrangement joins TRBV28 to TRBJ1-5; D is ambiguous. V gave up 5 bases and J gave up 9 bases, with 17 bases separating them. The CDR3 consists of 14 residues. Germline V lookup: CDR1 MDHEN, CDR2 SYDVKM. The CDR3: CASSPGRAYRPQHF. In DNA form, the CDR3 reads TGTGCCAGCAGTCCAGGAAGGGCTTATAGGCCCCAGCATTTT.

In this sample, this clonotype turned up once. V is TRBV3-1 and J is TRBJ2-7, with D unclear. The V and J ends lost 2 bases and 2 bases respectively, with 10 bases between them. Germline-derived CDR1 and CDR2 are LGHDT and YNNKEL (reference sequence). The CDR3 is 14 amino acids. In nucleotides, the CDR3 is TGTGCCAGCAGCCAACAGTTAACTACCTACGAGCAGTACTTC. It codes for CASSQQLTTYEQYF.

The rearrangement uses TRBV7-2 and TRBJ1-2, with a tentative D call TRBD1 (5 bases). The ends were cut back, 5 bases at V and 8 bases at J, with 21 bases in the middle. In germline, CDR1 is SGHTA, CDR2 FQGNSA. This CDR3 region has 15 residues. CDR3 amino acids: CASSSMGLPRAGYTF. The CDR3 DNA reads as TGTGCCAGCAGCAGTATGGGACTTCCCAGGGCGGGCTACACCTTC.

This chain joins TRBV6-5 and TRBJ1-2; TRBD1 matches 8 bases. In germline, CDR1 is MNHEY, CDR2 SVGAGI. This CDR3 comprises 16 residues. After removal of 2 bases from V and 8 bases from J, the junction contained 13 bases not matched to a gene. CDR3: CASSYRTDRAGQGYTF. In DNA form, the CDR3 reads TGTGCCAGCAGTTACCGAACGGACAGGGCAGGACAGGGCTACACCTTC.

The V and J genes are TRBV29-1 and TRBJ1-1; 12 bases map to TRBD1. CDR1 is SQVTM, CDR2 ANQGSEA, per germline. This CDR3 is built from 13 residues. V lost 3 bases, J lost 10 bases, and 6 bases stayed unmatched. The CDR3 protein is CSVEGQGAWGAFF. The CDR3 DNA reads TGCAGCGTTGAGGGACAGGGGGCGTGGGGAGCTTTCTTT.

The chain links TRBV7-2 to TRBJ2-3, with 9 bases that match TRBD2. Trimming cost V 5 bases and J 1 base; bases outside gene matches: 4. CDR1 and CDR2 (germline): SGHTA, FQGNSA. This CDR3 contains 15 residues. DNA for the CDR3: TGTGCCAGCAGCGCTAGACTAGCGGGCACAGATACGCAGTATTTT. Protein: CASSARLAGTDTQYF.